Described below is a single TCR beta chain sequence and its context. No antigen is known for it. The record originates from a study of cytomegalovirus exposure and HLA in healthy donors. Broader study findings: A missense DCLRE1C variant was associated with V- and J-gene trimming of TCR beta chains in a later analysis, and an independent cohort replicated the association. V segments that were indistinguishable, TRBV6-2 and TRBV6-3 among them, were omitted from analysis. In a later analysis, most CMV-associated TCR beta chains appeared HLA-restricted. Accurate prediction of most subjects' HLA-A and HLA-B alleles from TCR beta sequences was reported.

With 3 bases clipped from V and 1 base from J, the junction kept 2 bases outside the gene matches. This CDR3 has 15 amino acids. Germline loops: CDR1 SGHNT, CDR2 YENEEA. The study ran its PCR with 60 Vbeta and 13 Jbeta primers. Repertoires were generated with immunoSEQ multiplex PCR, while TCRdb's copy carries only in-frame clones and drops some. The sample holds 100,000 to 150,000 clones, approximately 69% seen once. What was sequenced was PBMCs. V is TRBV11-3 and J is TRBJ2-3, with 9 bases that match TRBD1. The TCR comes from a man in his forties in good health and CMV-seropositive. CDR3 loop: CASSLGQGGTDTQYF. CDR3 in DNA: TGTGCCAGCAGCTTGGGACAGGGCGGCACAGATACGCAGTATTTT.